Following are 2 T cell receptor beta chains from one sample sequenced in a study of cytomegalovirus exposure and HLA in healthy donors. The PCR employed 60 Vbeta primers together with 13 Jbeta primers. TCRdb's table, derived via immunoSEQ multiplex PCR, lists solely in-frame clones and lacks some. The sample features tens of thousands of clones, with more than 0.9% in its top ten. Sequenced material: PBMCs. The origin of the receptors is a woman in her forties in good health and CMV-seronegative.

The rearrangement uses TRBV5-6 and TRBJ2-7; 11 bases match TRBD2. The V and J ends lost 4 bases and 8 bases, in that order; junction bases with no gene match: 8. Germline V gene lookup returns CDR1 SGHDT and CDR2 YYEEEE. The CDR3 extends over 14 amino acids. The CDR3 protein is CASSPPGLAEKQYF. Here the CDR3 DNA reads TGTGCCAGCAGCCCTCCGGGACTAGCGGAAAAGCAGTACTTC.

The chain combines TRBV4-1 with TRBJ1-3; a weak D match, TRBD1 (6 bases). CDR3 length: 15 amino acids. The ends were cut back, 1 base at V and 0 bases at J, with 7 bases in the middle. CDR1 MGHRA and CDR2 YSYEKL come from the germline V gene. The CDR3: CASSQGTDSGNTIYF. CDR3 DNA: TGCGCCAGCAGCCAAGGGACAGACTCTGGAAACACCATATATTTT.